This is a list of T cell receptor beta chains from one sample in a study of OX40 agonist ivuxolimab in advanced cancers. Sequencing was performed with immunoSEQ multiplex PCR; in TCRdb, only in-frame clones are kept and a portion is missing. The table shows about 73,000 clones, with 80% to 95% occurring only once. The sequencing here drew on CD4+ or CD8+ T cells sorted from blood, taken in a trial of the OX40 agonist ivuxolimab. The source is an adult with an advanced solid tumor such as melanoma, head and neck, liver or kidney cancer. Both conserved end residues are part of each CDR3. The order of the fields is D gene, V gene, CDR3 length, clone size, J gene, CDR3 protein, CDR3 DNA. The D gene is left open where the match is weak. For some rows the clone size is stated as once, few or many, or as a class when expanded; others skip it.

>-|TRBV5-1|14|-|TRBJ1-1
CASSLRPPGTEAFF
TGCGCCAGCAGCTTAAGGCCCCCCGGGACTGAAGCTTTCTTT
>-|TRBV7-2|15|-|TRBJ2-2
CASSLGQPNTGELFF
TGTGCCAGCAGCTTAGGCCAACCGAACACCGGGGAGCTGTTTTTT
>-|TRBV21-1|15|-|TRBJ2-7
CASSKPGLGVYEQYF
TGTGCCAGCAGCAAGCCTGGACTAGGGGTCTACGAGCAGTACTTC
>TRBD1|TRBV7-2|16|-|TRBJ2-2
CASSLLNTGGTGELFF
TGTGCCAGCAGCCTACTGAATACAGGGGGCACCGGGGAGCTGTTTTTT
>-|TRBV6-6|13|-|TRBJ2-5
CASSRQVGETQYF
TGTGCCAGCAGCCGACAGGTCGGGGAGACCCAGTACTTC
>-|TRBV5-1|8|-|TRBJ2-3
CASGTQYF
TGCGCCAGCGGTACGCAGTATTTT
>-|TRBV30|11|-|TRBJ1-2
CAWATNYGYTF
TGTGCCTGGGCCACTAACTATGGCTACACCTTC
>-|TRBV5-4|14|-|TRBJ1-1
CASSLALGNTEAFF
TGTGCCAGCAGCTTGGCCCTGGGAAACACTGAAGCTTTCTTT
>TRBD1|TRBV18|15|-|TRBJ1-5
CASSPGQGLYQPQHF
TGTGCCAGCTCACCAGGACAGGGGCTATATCAGCCCCAGCATTTT
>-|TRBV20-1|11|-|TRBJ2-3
CSASPQDTQYF
TGCAGTGCTAGCCCCCAAGATACGCAGTATTTT
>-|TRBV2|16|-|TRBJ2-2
CASSSSGMSGTGELFF
TGTGCCAGCAGTTCATCAGGGATGTCGGGGACCGGGGAGCTGTTTTTT
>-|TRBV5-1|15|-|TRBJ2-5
CASSLFQGPQETQYF
TGCGCCAGCAGCTTATTCCAGGGACCCCAAGAGACCCAGTACTTC
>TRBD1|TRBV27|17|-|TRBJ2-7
CASSSHPGGQGAYEQYF
TGTGCCAGCAGTTCACATCCTGGGGGACAGGGGGCCTACGAGCAGTACTTC
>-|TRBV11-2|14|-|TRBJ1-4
CASSPSWNVEKLFF
TGTGCCAGCAGCCCTTCCTGGAACGTCGAAAAACTGTTTTTT
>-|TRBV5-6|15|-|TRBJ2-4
CASSPDRGWGNIQYF
TGTGCCAGCAGCCCGGATAGGGGGTGGGGAAACATTCAGTACTTC
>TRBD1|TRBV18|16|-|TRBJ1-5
CASSLTRDRVGQPQHF
TGTGCCAGCTCGTTGACCCGGGACAGGGTTGGTCAGCCCCAGCATTTT
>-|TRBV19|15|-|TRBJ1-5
CASSITVVGNQPQHF
TGTGCCAGTAGTATAACGGTGGTAGGCAATCAGCCCCAGCATTTT
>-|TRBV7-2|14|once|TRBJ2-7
CASSLGGDLYEQYF
TGTGCCAGCAGCTTAGGAGGGGACCTATACGAGCAGTACTTC
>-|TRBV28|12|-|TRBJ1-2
CASSTTVGGYTF
TGTGCCAGCAGCACAACCGTAGGGGGCTACACCTTC
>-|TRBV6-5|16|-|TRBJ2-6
CASSYSRSSGANVLTF
TGTGCCAGCAGTTACTCGAGGAGCTCTGGGGCCAACGTCCTGACTTTC
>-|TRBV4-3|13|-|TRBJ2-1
CASSQDPLREQFF
TGCGCCAGCAGCCAAGACCCTCTCAGGGAGCAGTTCTTC
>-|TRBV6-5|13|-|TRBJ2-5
CASSYLRGGAQYF
TGTGCCAGCAGTTACTTAAGAGGGGGGGCCCAGTACTTC
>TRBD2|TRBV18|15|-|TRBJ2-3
CASSQQAGETDTQYF
TGTGCCAGCTCACAGCAAGCGGGAGAAACAGATACGCAGTATTTT
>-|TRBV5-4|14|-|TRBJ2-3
CASTLPGETDTQYF
TGTGCCAGCACCCTCCCCGGGGAAACCGATACGCAGTATTTT
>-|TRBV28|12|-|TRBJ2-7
CASKGSPIEQYF
TGTGCCAGCAAGGGGTCCCCCATTGAGCAGTACTTC
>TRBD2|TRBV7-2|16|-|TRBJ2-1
CASSLGREGPLNEQFF
TGTGCCAGCAGCTTGGGAAGGGAGGGCCCTCTCAATGAGCAGTTCTTC
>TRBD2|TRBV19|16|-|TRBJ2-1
CASSMASGRRRDEQFF
TGTGCCAGTAGTATGGCTAGCGGGAGGAGGAGAGATGAGCAGTTCTTC
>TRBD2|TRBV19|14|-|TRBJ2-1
CASSILAGGDEQFF
TGTGCCAGTAGTATTCTAGCGGGAGGCGATGAGCAGTTCTTC
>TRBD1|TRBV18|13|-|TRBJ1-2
CASSPPGQYGYTF
TGTGCCAGCTCACCGCCGGGACAGTATGGCTACACCTTC
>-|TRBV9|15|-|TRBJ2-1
CASSARDYGGNEQFF
TGTGCCAGCAGCGCCCGCGACTATGGGGGCAATGAGCAGTTCTTC
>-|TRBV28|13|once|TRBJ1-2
CASSQGPARGYTF
TGTGCCAGCAGCCAAGGACCGGCGCGAGGCTACACCTTC
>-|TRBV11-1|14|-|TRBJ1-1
CASSSGNFHTEAFF
TGTGCCAGCAGCTCCGGGAATTTTCACACTGAAGCTTTCTTT
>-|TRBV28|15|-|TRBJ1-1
CASTSSITLNTEAFF
TGTGCCAGCACTTCCTCTATAACGTTGAACACTGAAGCTTTCTTT
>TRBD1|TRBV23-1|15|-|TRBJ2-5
CASRRRQGLGETQYF
TGCGCCAGCAGGAGACGACAGGGGCTGGGGGAGACCCAGTACTTC
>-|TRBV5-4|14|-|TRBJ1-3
CASSLENMGGTIYF
TGTGCCAGCAGCTTGGAAAACATGGGGGGCACCATATATTTT
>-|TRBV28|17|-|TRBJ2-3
CASSLDPTPSFPDTQYF
TGTGCCAGCAGCCTAGACCCTACGCCCTCTTTCCCCGATACGCAGTATTTT
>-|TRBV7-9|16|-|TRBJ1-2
CASSLSPGSLNYGYTF
TGTGCCAGCAGCCTATCGCCAGGGAGCCTAAACTATGGCTACACCTTC
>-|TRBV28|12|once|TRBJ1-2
CASSKANYGYTF
TGTGCCAGCAGTAAGGCTAACTATGGCTACACCTTC
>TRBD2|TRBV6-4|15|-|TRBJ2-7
CASSGTSGTSYEQYF
TGTGCCAGCAGTGGTACTAGCGGGACCTCCTACGAGCAGTACTTC
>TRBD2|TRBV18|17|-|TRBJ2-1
CASSPQMAGDFYNEQFF
TGTGCCAGCTCACCACAGATGGCGGGAGACTTCTACAATGAGCAGTTCTTC
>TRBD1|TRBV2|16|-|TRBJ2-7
CASSFPRTGGSYEQYF
TGTGCCAGCAGTTTCCCTCGGACAGGGGGATCCTACGAGCAGTACTTC
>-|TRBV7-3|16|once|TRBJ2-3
CASSLTDRTDTDTQYF
TGTGCCAGCAGCTTAACCGACAGGACAGATACAGATACGCAGTATTTT
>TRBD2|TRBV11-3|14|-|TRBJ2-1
CASSRGLADNEQFF
TGTGCCAGCAGCAGGGGACTAGCGGACAATGAGCAGTTCTTC
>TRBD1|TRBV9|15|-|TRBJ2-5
CASSVATGSWETQYF
TGTGCCAGCAGCGTGGCGACAGGGTCGTGGGAGACCCAGTACTTC
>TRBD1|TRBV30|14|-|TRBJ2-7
CAWSVGTGSYEQYF
TGTGCCTGGAGTGTGGGGACAGGGAGTTACGAGCAGTACTTC
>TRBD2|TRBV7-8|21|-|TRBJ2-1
CASSPGLLREGPIGTRSEQFF
TGTGCCAGCAGCCCCGGGCTTCTGCGGGAGGGCCCCATTGGGACTAGGAGTGAGCAGTTCTTC
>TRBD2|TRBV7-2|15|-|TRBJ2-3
CASSTTSGDTDTQYF
TGTGCCAGCAGCACAACTAGCGGGGACACAGATACGCAGTATTTT